These T cell receptor beta chains were read from a single sample in a study of cytomegalovirus exposure and HLA in healthy donors. Generated by immunoSEQ multiplex PCR, the TCRdb table keeps only in-frame clones and is missing some. The data contain about 60,000 clones, around two thirds of them singletons. The sequenced sample was PBMCs. These receptors all come from a woman in her sixties or seventies in good health and CMV-seropositive. Each CDR3 is given with its conserved first and last residue. The order of the fields is J gene, D gene, clone size, V gene, CDR3 DNA, CDR3 protein. D genes are given only for firm matches. Part of the rows lack a size; the others show once, few, many or a class for expanded clones.

J gene: TRBJ1-2; D gene: .; clone size: .; V gene: TRBV19; CDR3 DNA: TGTGCCAGTAGTAGGGGGGATGGCTACACCTTC; CDR3 protein: CASSRGDGYTF
J gene: TRBJ2-3; D gene: .; clone size: .; V gene: TRBV4-1; CDR3 DNA: TGCGCCAGCAGCCAATTCATACAGGCTACTAGCACAGATACGCAGTATTTT; CDR3 protein: CASSQFIQATSTDTQYF
J gene: TRBJ1-3; D gene: .; clone size: .; V gene: TRBV2; CDR3 DNA: TGTGCCAGCAGTTCGACAGGCGGAAACACCATATATTTT; CDR3 protein: CASSSTGGNTIYF
J gene: TRBJ2-7; D gene: .; clone size: .; V gene: TRBV7-9; CDR3 DNA: TGTGCCAGCAGCTTAGGTGGGGCCTTGAAGAACGAGCAGTACTTC; CDR3 protein: CASSLGGALKNEQYF
J gene: TRBJ1-1; D gene: .; clone size: .; V gene: TRBV5-6; CDR3 DNA: TGTGCCAGCAGCGAGGCGGGAGGCATGAACACTGAAGCTTTCTTT; CDR3 protein: CASSEAGGMNTEAFF
J gene: TRBJ2-1; D gene: TRBD1; clone size: .; V gene: TRBV6-6; CDR3 DNA: TGTGCCAGCAGATCAAAGTTAGGACAGGGGAAAGATGAGCAGTTCTTC; CDR3 protein: CASRSKLGQGKDEQFF
J gene: TRBJ2-6; D gene: TRBD1; clone size: .; V gene: TRBV7-9; CDR3 DNA: TGTGCCAGCAGCTCAGGACAGGGAAGCTCTGGGGCCAACGTCCTGACTTTC; CDR3 protein: CASSSGQGSSGANVLTF
J gene: TRBJ2-1; D gene: TRBD2; clone size: .; V gene: TRBV30; CDR3 DNA: TGTGCCAGGAGGGGGACTAGCAATGAGCAGTTCTTC; CDR3 protein: CARRGTSNEQFF
J gene: TRBJ2-3; D gene: .; clone size: once; V gene: TRBV4-1; CDR3 DNA: TGCGCCAGCAGCCCTCAAGGGGAACGGACACCCTGGGGTGATACGCAGTATTTT; CDR3 protein: CASSPQGERTPWGDTQYF
J gene: TRBJ1-1; D gene: .; clone size: .; V gene: TRBV11-2; CDR3 DNA: TGTGCCAGCAGCTTTGATTGGGGCCTTATGAACACTGAAGCTTTCTTT; CDR3 protein: CASSFDWGLMNTEAFF
J gene: TRBJ1-3; D gene: .; clone size: .; V gene: TRBV7-2; CDR3 DNA: TGTGCCAGCTCCGCGGGGTTCTCTGGAAACACCATATATTTT; CDR3 protein: CASSAGFSGNTIYF
J gene: TRBJ2-7; D gene: TRBD1; clone size: once; V gene: TRBV6-5; CDR3 DNA: TGTGCCAGCAGGGGGACAGAATACGAGCAGTACTTC; CDR3 protein: CASRGTEYEQYF
J gene: TRBJ2-2; D gene: .; clone size: .; V gene: TRBV7-9; CDR3 DNA: TGTGCCAGCAGCCCACTCCGGGAGCTGTTTTTT; CDR3 protein: CASSPLRELFF
J gene: TRBJ2-5; D gene: TRBD1; clone size: .; V gene: TRBV5-1; CDR3 DNA: TGCGCCAGCAGCTTGTTCAAGGGGGCCCAAGAGACCCAGTACTTC; CDR3 protein: CASSLFKGAQETQYF
J gene: TRBJ1-1; D gene: .; clone size: .; V gene: TRBV11-3; CDR3 DNA: TGTGCCAGCAGCTCCCGGGGTGGCGCTGAAGCTTTCTTT; CDR3 protein: CASSSRGGAEAFF
J gene: TRBJ1-4; D gene: .; clone size: .; V gene: TRBV15; CDR3 DNA: TGTGCCACCAGTTCGCAAGGACAGCTTAATGAAAAACTGTTTTTT; CDR3 protein: CATSSQGQLNEKLFF
J gene: TRBJ2-2; D gene: .; clone size: .; V gene: TRBV5-1; CDR3 DNA: TGCGCCAGCAGCTTGGACTCGAACACCGGGGAGCTGTTTTTT; CDR3 protein: CASSLDSNTGELFF
J gene: TRBJ1-6; D gene: .; clone size: .; V gene: TRBV10-2; CDR3 DNA: TGTGCCATCAGTGCTCGGGACACGGATTCACCCCTCCACTTT; CDR3 protein: CAISARDTDSPLHF
J gene: TRBJ2-7; D gene: TRBD1; clone size: .; V gene: TRBV6-5; CDR3 DNA: TGTGCCAGCAGTTCGCCGGGACAGGGGGCCTACGAGCAGTACTTC; CDR3 protein: CASSSPGQGAYEQYF
J gene: TRBJ1-2; D gene: TRBD1; clone size: .; V gene: TRBV18; CDR3 DNA: TGTGCCAGCTCACGAACCGGGACAGGGGGCGCCGACTATGGCTACACCTTC; CDR3 protein: CASSRTGTGGADYGYTF
J gene: TRBJ1-1; D gene: TRBD1; clone size: .; V gene: TRBV7-8; CDR3 DNA: TGTGCCAGCAGCTCAATCAGCACAGGGGGCCGATCTGAAGCTTTCTTT; CDR3 protein: CASSSISTGGRSEAFF
J gene: TRBJ2-5; D gene: TRBD2; clone size: .; V gene: TRBV11-2; CDR3 DNA: TGTGCCAGCAGCTTTGGGACTAGCGGGGGTCAAGAGACCCAGTACTTC; CDR3 protein: CASSFGTSGGQETQYF
J gene: TRBJ1-2; D gene: .; clone size: .; V gene: TRBV10-3; CDR3 DNA: TGTGCCATCACCGTCAGCGGAAGGGATGGCTACACCTTC; CDR3 protein: CAITVSGRDGYTF
J gene: TRBJ2-1; D gene: TRBD2; clone size: .; V gene: TRBV28; CDR3 DNA: TGTGCCAGCAGTCCGAACTCTTGGGGGGGGGATGAGCAGTTCTTC; CDR3 protein: CASSPNSWGGDEQFF
J gene: TRBJ1-5; D gene: TRBD1; clone size: few; V gene: TRBV5-1; CDR3 DNA: TGCGCCAGCAGCCTATGGACAGGGAGCAATCAGCCCCAGCATTTT; CDR3 protein: CASSLWTGSNQPQHF
J gene: TRBJ2-3; D gene: .; clone size: .; V gene: TRBV7-2; CDR3 DNA: TGTGCCAGCAGCTCGGGGGTGACAGATACGCAGTATTTT; CDR3 protein: CASSSGVTDTQYF
J gene: TRBJ1-6; D gene: .; clone size: .; V gene: TRBV7-3; CDR3 DNA: TGTGCCAGCAGCTTAGCGGGGCCCAATCAAGGATCACCCCTCCACTTT; CDR3 protein: CASSLAGPNQGSPLHF
J gene: TRBJ2-5; D gene: .; clone size: .; V gene: TRBV19; CDR3 DNA: TGTGCCAGTAGTATCAGGGTCCAAGAGACCCAGTACTTC; CDR3 protein: CASSIRVQETQYF